These T cell receptor beta chains were read from a single sample in a study of blood T cells in healthy people across ages. Each CDR3 protein gets one entry after TCRdb re-called the 5' RACE reads with MiXCR. The sample lists hundreds of thousands of distinct CDR3 sequences, roughly 41% seen once, with 20% to 25% in the top ten. The sample was blood. Receptors originate from a woman aged 60-75 years in good health. Both conserved end residues are part of each CDR3. Each record gives: D gene, clone size, V gene, J gene, CDR3 DNA, CDR3 protein. A D gene is named only where the DNA matches it firmly. Not all rows give a size; the values are once, few, many and, for expanded clones, a class.

TRBD1,.,TRBV6-5,TRBJ1-1,TGTGCCAGCAGTTACGGAACAGGGGGCACTGAAGCTTTCTTT,CASSYGTGGTEAFF
TRBD2,.,TRBV15,TRBJ2-1,TGTGCCACCAGCAGAGACGTAGCGGGGGGCCGGGGCAATGAGCAGTTCTTC,CATSRDVAGGRGNEQFF
TRBD2,.,TRBV4-3,TRBJ2-3,TGCGCCAGCAGCCAAGATGATGGGAGGGTGGATACGCAGTATTTT,CASSQDDGRVDTQYF
.,few,TRBV6-5,TRBJ2-5,TGTGCCAGCAGTTTGAAAACGACTAGTCCCTCGGGGACCCAGTACTTC,CASSLKTTSPSGTQYF
TRBD2,.,TRBV3-1,TRBJ2-5,TGTGCCAGCAGCCCCAGACTAGCGGGACTGGGGGAGACCCAGTACTTC,CASSPRLAGLGETQYF
.,.,TRBV10-3,TRBJ2-1,TGTGCCATCAGTGAGTTAGTAAGGGACGACAATAATGAGCAGTTCTTC,CAISELVRDDNNEQFF
.,.,TRBV5-1,TRBJ2-3,TGCGCCAGCAGCTTGGAACAGGGAATACGCACAGATACGCAGTATTTT,CASSLEQGIRTDTQYF
TRBD1,many,TRBV12-3/TRBV12-4,TRBJ2-7,TGTGCCAGCCTTAGACAGGGGGTTCTCTACGAGCAGTACTTC,CASLRQGVLYEQYF
TRBD2,.,TRBV20-1,TRBJ2-7,TGCAGTGCTAAGTTAGCGGGGAGCTCCTACGAGCAGTACTTC,CSAKLAGSSYEQYF
TRBD1,.,TRBV18,TRBJ1-2,TGTGCCAGCGCGACGGACAGGGGGAGCTACACCTTC,CASATDRGSYTF
TRBD1,many,TRBV12-3/TRBV12-4,TRBJ2-5,TGTGCCAGCAGTGTAAACAGGGGTTTCCAAGAGACCCAGTACTTC,CASSVNRGFQETQYF
.,many,TRBV6-6,TRBJ1-4,TGTGCCAGCATGCGGAATGAAAAACTGTTTTTT,CASMRNEKLFF
TRBD2,many,TRBV20-1,TRBJ2-1,TGCAGTGCTGCTTCTTCTAGCGGGGGAGTCAATGAGCAGTTCTTC,CSAASSSGGVNEQFF
TRBD1,few,TRBV5-6,TRBJ1-6,TGTGCCAGCAGCGTAAAACAGGGGAATAATTCACCCCTCCACTTT,CASSVKQGNNSPLHF
TRBD1,.,TRBV4-1,TRBJ1-4,TGCGCCAGCAGCTCCCGGACAGGGCCCTTTAATGAAAAACTGTTTTTT,CASSSRTGPFNEKLFF
.,.,TRBV12-3/TRBV12-4,TRBJ1-2,TGTGCCAGCAGTTTAGGTCTGGGAAGTAACTATGGCTACACCTTC,CASSLGLGSNYGYTF
.,.,TRBV6-1,TRBJ1-2,TGTGCCAGCAGTGAACCCCGGAACTATCGCTACACCTTC,CASSEPRNYRYTF
TRBD2,.,TRBV11-3,TRBJ2-1,TGTGCCAGCAGCTTAGAGGGGTGGGAGGGCAGGAATGAGCAGTTCTTC,CASSLEGWEGRNEQFF
.,.,TRBV29-1,TRBJ2-1,TGCAGCGCCCGGGGCTTAGCCAATGAGCAGTTCTTC,CSARGLANEQFF
.,.,TRBV7-9,TRBJ2-7,TGTGCCAGCAGCGCCGCTCGGTACGAGCAGTACTTC,CASSAARYEQYF
.,few,TRBV12-5,TRBJ2-5,TGTGCTAGTGGCTCCCCGACCGGGCCCCTGGAGCAGTACTTC,CASGSPTGPLEQYF
TRBD1,.,TRBV6-2/TRBV6-3,TRBJ2-6,TGTGCCAGCAGTTCGTCAGGGGGCTTGGGCGTCCTGACTTTC,CASSSSGGLGVLTF
TRBD2,few,TRBV3-1,TRBJ2-1,TGTGCCAGCAGCCAAGATCTCGGGACTAGCGGATACAATGAGCAGTTCTTC,CASSQDLGTSGYNEQFF
.,.,TRBV27,TRBJ2-5,TGTGCCAGCAGTTTATGGGGGCCTGGTAAAGAGACCCAGTACTTC,CASSLWGPGKETQYF
.,few,TRBV4-2,TRBJ1-2,TGTGCCAGCAGCCAAGAGGGTGAGCGGGAAAACTATGGCTACACCTTC,CASSQEGERENYGYTF
.,.,TRBV20-1,TRBJ1-5,TGCAGTGCCCCGGGTGGGGGTTTTAGCAATCAGCCCCAGCATTTT,CSAPGGGFSNQPQHF
.,.,TRBV4-2,TRBJ2-2,TGTGCCAGCAGCACGCGGGAGGACAGGGAAAACACCGGGGAGCTGTTTTTT,CASSTREDRENTGELFF
.,many,TRBV29-1,TRBJ2-5,TGCAGCGTTGACCCTCGGGGGCTGCAAGAGACCCAGTACTTC,CSVDPRGLQETQYF
.,few,TRBV3-1,TRBJ2-7,TGTGCCAGCAGCCAAGTTCCAGGCGCTTTGTCGGGCTACGAGCAGTACTTC,CASSQVPGALSGYEQYF
.,few,TRBV7-9,TRBJ1-5,TGTGCCAGCAGCTTGGGGCAGGTCAATCAGCCCCAGCATTTT,CASSLGQVNQPQHF
TRBD2,.,TRBV9,TRBJ2-3,TGTGCCAGCAGCGTAGAGGGACTAGCCCATCGGAGTTCTCCTAGCACAGATACGCAGTATTTT,CASSVEGLAHRSSPSTDTQYF
TRBD1,.,TRBV28,TRBJ1-4,TGTGCCAGCCGGGACAGGGCAAATGAAAAACTGTTTTTT,CASRDRANEKLFF
.,.,TRBV28,TRBJ2-3,TGTGCCAGCACCCCGCAGGAGGAGGCAGATACGCAGTATTTT,CASTPQEEADTQYF
TRBD1,.,TRBV7-2,TRBJ1-1,TGTGCCAGCAGCCAAACCACAGGGGCTGAAGCTTTCTTT,CASSQTTGAEAFF
.,few,TRBV28,TRBJ2-7,TGTGCCAGCAGGCCCCCCAGTTACTCCTACGAGCAGTACTTC,CASRPPSYSYEQYF
.,.,TRBV20-1,TRBJ2-4,TGCAGTGCTAGAGACCTCCGGGAAGCTTGGGATGAGCAGTACTTC,CSARDLREAWDEQYF
.,.,TRBV5-4,TRBJ2-7,TGTGCCAGCAGCTTTTCCCATTTAGCCTACAATGAGCAGTACTTC,CASSFSHLAYNEQYF
.,.,TRBV7-8,TRBJ1-2,TGTGCCAGCAGCTTTGCTCAGAACTATGGCTACACCTTC,CASSFAQNYGYTF
.,.,TRBV27,TRBJ1-6,TGTGCCAGCAGCCCCATGGGGGCTTACAGGGATTACTATAATTCACCCCTCCACTTT,CASSPMGAYRDYYNSPLHF
.,few,TRBV20-1,TRBJ2-6,TGCAGTGCTTACGATAACTCTGGGGCCAACGTCCTGACTTTC,CSAYDNSGANVLTF
.,.,TRBV18,TRBJ2-3,TGTGCCAGCTCACCAGTTCCAGATACGCAGTATTTT,CASSPVPDTQYF
.,.,TRBV12-5,TRBJ2-6,TGTGCTAGTGGTTTGGTCCGACGTGGCTGGGCCAACGTCCTGACTTTC,CASGLVRRGWANVLTF
.,.,TRBV6-5,TRBJ1-1,TGTGCCAGCAGTTACGCGAGTCACGGGAGGGAAGCTTTCTTT,CASSYASHGREAFF
TRBD2,.,TRBV5-1,TRBJ2-1,TGCGCCAGCAGCCCAGAGACTAGCGGATACTACAATGAGCAGTTCTTC,CASSPETSGYYNEQFF
.,.,TRBV5-1,TRBJ2-6,TGCGCCAGCAGCCCCGCGGTGTTAGGGGCCAACGTCCTGACTTTC,CASSPAVLGANVLTF
.,.,TRBV3-1,TRBJ1-6,TGTGCCAGCAGCCAAGATCGGGGGAAGGCCTATAATTCACCCCTCCACTTT,CASSQDRGKAYNSPLHF
TRBD2,.,TRBV24-1,TRBJ2-3,TGTGCCACCAGTGATCGAGGACTAGCAGACAACACAGATACGCAGTATTTT,CATSDRGLADNTDTQYF
TRBD1,.,TRBV6-6,TRBJ2-7,TGTGCCAGCAGTTACTCCCGGACAGGGGCCTACGAGCAGTACTTC,CASSYSRTGAYEQYF
.,.,TRBV7-9,TRBJ2-5,TGTGCCAGCAGTCCACAGGGAACCGGTCAAGAGACCCAGTACTTC,CASSPQGTGQETQYF
.,few,TRBV20-1,TRBJ2-5,TGCAGTGCTAGAGTTGATTTCCAAGAGACCCAGTACTTC,CSARVDFQETQYF
TRBD1,few,TRBV6-1,TRBJ1-2,TGTGCCAGCAGTTTGACAGGGATGGAGGCGTATGGCTACACCTTC,CASSLTGMEAYGYTF
.,.,TRBV7-2,TRBJ2-1,TGTGCCAGCAGCTTAGTCAACAATGAGCAGTTGTTC,CASSLVNNEQLF